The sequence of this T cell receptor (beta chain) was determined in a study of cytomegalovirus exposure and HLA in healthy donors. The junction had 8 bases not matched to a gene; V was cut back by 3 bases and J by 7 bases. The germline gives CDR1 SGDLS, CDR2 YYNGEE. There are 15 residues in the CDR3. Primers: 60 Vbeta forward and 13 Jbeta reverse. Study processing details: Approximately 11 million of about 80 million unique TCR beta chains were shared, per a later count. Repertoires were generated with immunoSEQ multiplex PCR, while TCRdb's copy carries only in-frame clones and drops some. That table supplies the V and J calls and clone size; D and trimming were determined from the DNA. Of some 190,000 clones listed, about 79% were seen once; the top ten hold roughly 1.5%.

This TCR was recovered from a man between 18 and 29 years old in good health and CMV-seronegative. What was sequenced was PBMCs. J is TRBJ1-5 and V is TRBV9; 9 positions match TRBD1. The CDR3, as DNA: TGTGCCAGCAGCGGTGGGACAGGGATGGAGCAGCCCCAGCATTTT. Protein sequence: CASSGGTGMEQPQHF.